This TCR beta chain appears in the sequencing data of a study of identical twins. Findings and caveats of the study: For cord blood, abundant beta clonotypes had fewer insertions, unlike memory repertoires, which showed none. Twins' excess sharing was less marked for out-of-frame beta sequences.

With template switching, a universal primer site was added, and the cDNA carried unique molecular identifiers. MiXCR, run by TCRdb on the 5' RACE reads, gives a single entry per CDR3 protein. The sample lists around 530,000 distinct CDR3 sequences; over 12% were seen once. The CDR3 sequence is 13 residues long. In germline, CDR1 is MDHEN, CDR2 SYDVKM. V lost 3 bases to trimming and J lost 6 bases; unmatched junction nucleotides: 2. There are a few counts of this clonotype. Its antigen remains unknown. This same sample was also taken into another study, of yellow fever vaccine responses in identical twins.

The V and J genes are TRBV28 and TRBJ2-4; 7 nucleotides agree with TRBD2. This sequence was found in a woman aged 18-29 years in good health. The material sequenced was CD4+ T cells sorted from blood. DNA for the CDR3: TGTGCCAGCAGTTTGGGGGGGGGAAACATTCAGTACTTC. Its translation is CASSLGGGNIQYF.